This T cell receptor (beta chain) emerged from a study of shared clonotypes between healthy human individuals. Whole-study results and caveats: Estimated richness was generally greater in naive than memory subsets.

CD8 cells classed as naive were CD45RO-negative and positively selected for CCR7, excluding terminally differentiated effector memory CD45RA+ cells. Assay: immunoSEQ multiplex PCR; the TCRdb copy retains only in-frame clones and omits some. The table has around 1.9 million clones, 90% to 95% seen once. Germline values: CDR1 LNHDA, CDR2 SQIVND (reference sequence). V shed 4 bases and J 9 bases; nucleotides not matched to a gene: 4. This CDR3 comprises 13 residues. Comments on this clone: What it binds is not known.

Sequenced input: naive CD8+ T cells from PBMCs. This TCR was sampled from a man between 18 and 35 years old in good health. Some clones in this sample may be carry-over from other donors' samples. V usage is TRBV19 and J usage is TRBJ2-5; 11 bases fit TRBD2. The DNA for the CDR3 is TGTGCCAGTAGTAGGGGACTAGCGGACGCCCAGTACTTC. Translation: CASSRGLADAQYF.